This entry lists 21 T cell receptor beta chains sequenced from one sample in a study of blood T cell repertoires in COVID-19. The assay was immunoSEQ multiplex PCR, and TCRdb's table has in-frame clones only and misses some. The sample holds over 85,000 clones, about 91% seen once. The sample taken for sequencing was peripheral blood. Source of these receptors: a human donor with active COVID-19. The donor label of this sample is uncertain.

The chain combines TRBV9 with TRBJ2-1, with 8 nucleotides matching TRBD2. V was clipped by 3 bases and J by 2 bases; unmatched bases: 4. This CDR3 is built from 15 residues. Germline V gene lookup returns CDR1 SGDLS and CDR2 YYNGEE. CDR3 DNA: TGTGCCAGCAGCGCCGGGGGGGCTGCCTACAATGAGCAGTTCTTC. It yields the protein CASSAGGAAYNEQFF.

This chain links TRBV19 with TRBJ1-2; 7 positions match TRBD1. This CDR3 region has 14 residues. Trimming removed 5 bases from V and 8 bases from J; junction bases left unmatched: 11. CDR1 and CDR2 (germline): LNHDA, SQIVND (reference sequence). The chain's CDR3 is CASSLLDRRVGYTF. CDR3 bases: TGTGCCAGTAGTCTCCTGGACAGGCGAGTCGGCTACACCTTC.

V gene TRBV2 combines with J gene TRBJ2-1; 8 bases map to TRBD1. The CDR3 consists of 15 residues. The germline V gene encodes CDR1 SNHLY and CDR2 FYNNEI. The J segment lost 4 bases and the V segment lost 2 bases, leaving 4 bases of the junction unmatched. As DNA, the CDR3 is TGTGCCAGCAGTGAAAGTCGACAGGGGTACAATGAGCAGTTCTTC. Its translation: CASSESRQGYNEQFF. Combining the CDR3 with reference TRBV2 and TRBJ2-1 gives the whole variable domain EPEVTQTPSHQVTQMGQEVILRCVPISNHLYFYWYRQILGQKVEFLVSFYNNEISEKSEIFDDQFSVERPDGSNFTLKIRSTKLEDSAMYFCASSESRQGYNEQFFGPGTRLTVL.

The chain has TRBV3-1 (or the pseudogene TRBV3-2) and TRBJ2-5; TRBD2 agrees at 12 bases. Germline lookup yields CDR1 LGHDT and CDR2 YNNKEL (reference sequence). The CDR3 contains 12 residues. DNA of the CDR3: TGTGCTCTAGCGGGGGGGCCGGAGACCCAGTACTTC. The encoded protein is CALAGGPETQYF.

This clone showed up just once. The chain joins TRBV9 to TRBJ2-5, with 8 bases identical to TRBD2. The V segment lost 0 bases and the J segment 1 base; nucleotides outside the gene matches: 8. The CDR3 runs to 17 residues. CDR1 and CDR2 from the germline V gene are SGDLS and YYNGEE. CDR3 region: CASSVDVSGGIQETQYF. DNA of the CDR3: TGTGCCAGCAGCGTAGACGTCAGCGGGGGTATCCAAGAGACCCAGTACTTC.

V gene TRBV7-2 combines with J gene TRBJ2-7, with 8 bases aligning to TRBD2. Germline CDR1 SGHTA, CDR2 FQGNSA. This CDR3 is built from 17 residues. With 5 bases clipped from V and 4 bases from J, the junction kept 16 bases outside the gene matches. This CDR3 is CASSRAGGAEGGYEQYF. DNA of the CDR3: TGTGCCAGCAGCCGGGCCGGGGGGGCGGAGGGAGGTTACGAGCAGTACTTC.

The V and J genes are TRBV19 and TRBJ2-1; TRBD1 matches 10 bases. Per germline, CDR1 LNHDA and CDR2 SQIVND (reference sequence). This CDR3 comprises 15 residues. Unmatched junction bases numbered 10, after V lost 6 bases and J lost 8 bases. Here the CDR3 DNA reads TGTGCCAGTAGCCAAGACGGGACAGGGGCTTATGAGCAGTTCTTC. It is translated as CASSQDGTGAYEQFF.

This chain links TRBV11-2 with TRBJ2-1, with 9 bases fitting TRBD2. Germline assignment: CDR1 SGHAT and CDR2 FQNNGV. Unmatched junction bases numbered 9, after V lost 0 bases and J lost 3 bases. This CDR3 region has 18 residues. The DNA for the CDR3 is TGTGCCAGCAGCTTAGATGGGGCGGGAGGGGCTGGCTACAATGAGCAGTTCTTC. Translating gives CASSLDGAGGAGYNEQFF. Based on the CDR3 plus reference TRBV11-2 and TRBJ2-1, the full variable domain is EAGVAQSPRYKIIEKRQSVAFWCNPISGHATLYWYQQILGQGPKLLIQFQNNGVVDDSQLPKDRFSAERLKGVDSTLKIQPAKLEDSAVYLCASSLDGAGGAGYNEQFFGPGTRLTVL.

This chain connects TRBV27 to TRBJ1-1, with D unresolved. CDR1 is MNHEY, CDR2 SMNVEV, per germline (reference sequence). Between the trimmed V and J ends, which lost 6 bases and 1 base, there was a span of 9 bases. This CDR3 contains 13 residues. The CDR3 loop is CASSPSSNTEAFF. CDR3 nucleotide sequence: TGTGCCAGCAGCCCCAGTTCGAACACTGAAGCTTTCTTT.

About this clone itself: One junction end disagrees with the germline gene, perhaps due to a read error. The chain is built from TRBV5-6 and TRBJ2-7; weak D call: TRBD2 (5 bases). The CDR3 loop spans 13 amino acids. Germline CDR1 and CDR2: SGHDT and YYEEEE. Written as DNA, the CDR3 is TGTGCCAGCAGTTTGGACTTTACCTACGAGCAGTACTTC. This gives the protein CASSLDFTYEQYF.

This chain connects TRBV5-1 to TRBJ1-2, with D uncertain. The CDR3 sequence is 15 residues long. Deletions cut 0 bases from V and 2 bases from J, with 11 bases between. Germline assignment: CDR1 SGHRS and CDR2 YFSETQ. The CDR3 spells CASSLAEGINYGYTF. CDR3 bases: TGCGCCAGCAGCTTGGCGGAGGGTATCAACTATGGCTACACCTTC.

The V call is TRBV19, the J call TRBJ1-1; D may be TRBD1 (5 bases). Germline V gene lookup returns CDR1 LNHDA and CDR2 SQIVND (reference sequence). Trimming took off 1 base at V and 0 bases at J, with 15 bases between the two ends. This CDR3 is 17 amino acids long. The CDR3 protein is CASSIGGLGPLNTEAFF. The DNA for the CDR3 is TGTGCCAGTAGTATAGGGGGCCTAGGGCCATTGAACACTGAAGCTTTCTTT.

CDR3 region: CASSPGAGANVLTF. The CDR3 bases are TGTGCCAGCAGCCCAGGGGCCGGGGCCAACGTCCTGACTTTC. V and J are TRBV5-6 and TRBJ2-6; D possibly corresponds to TRBD1 (6 bases). The CDR3 extends over 14 amino acids. Germline V gene sequence: CDR1 SGHDT, CDR2 YYEEEE. Between the trimmed V and J ends, which lost 4 bases and 4 bases, there was a span of 9 bases.

J is TRBJ1-5 and V is TRBV5-1; 11 bases are a match to TRBD1. Losses at the gene ends were 5 bases for V and 5 bases for J; bases not matched to a gene: 6. CDR3 length equals 15 residues. Germline V gene sequence: CDR1 SGHRS, CDR2 YFSETQ. The CDR3 DNA reads TGCGCCAGCAGATGGGGACAGGGGGTTGATCAGCCCCAGCATTTT. Protein sequence: CASRWGQGVDQPQHF. Full variable domain (missing parts from reference TRBV5-1 and TRBJ1-5): KAGVTQTPRYLIKTRGQQVTLSCSPISGHRSVSWYQQTPGQGLQFLFEYFSETQRNKGNFPGRFSGRQFSNSRSEMNVSTLELGDSALYLCASRWGQGVDQPQHFGDGTRLSIL.

The chain employs TRBV7-2 and TRBJ2-3; 11 bases map to TRBD2. V lost 5 bases and J lost 1; bases outside the gene matches: 14. CDR1 is SGHTA and CDR2 is FQGNSA in the germline V gene. The CDR3 is 19 residues long. The CDR3, as DNA: TGTGCCAGCAGCCGCCGGGTGGCTAGCGGGGGGAGGGGCACAGATACGCAGTATTTT. As protein: CASSRRVASGGRGTDTQYF.

The J gene is TRBJ2-3, the V gene TRBV4-3, with 9 nucleotides matching TRBD2. V trimming: 5 bases; J trimming: 1 base; junction bases outside the gene matches: 4. Germline loops: CDR1 LGHNA, CDR2 YSLEER. The CDR3 loop spans 15 amino acids. In DNA form, the CDR3 reads TGCGCCAGCAGCTCACGCGGGGGGGGCACAGATACGCAGTATTTT. The encoded protein is CASSSRGGGTDTQYF.

V usage is TRBV28 and J usage is TRBJ1-2; D is unresolved. V lost 4 bases and J 8 bases, leaving 8 bases between the germline ends. Per germline, CDR1 MDHEN and CDR2 SYDVKM. The CDR3 sequence is 11 residues long. CDR3 sequence: CASSSVFGYTF. The CDR3 bases are TGTGCCAGCAGTTCCGTATTCGGCTACACCTTC.

The chain joins TRBV5-4 to TRBJ1-1, with D uncertain. The ends were cut back, 3 bases at V and 1 base at J, with 4 bases in the middle. The CDR3 runs 12 residues. Germline lookup yields CDR1 SGHNT and CDR2 YYREEE (reference sequence). CDR3 region: CASSSQNTEAFF. The CDR3 bases are TGTGCCAGCAGCTCACAGAACACTGAAGCTTTCTTT.

This chain joins TRBV28 and TRBJ2-2, with 8 bases lining up with TRBD1. Losses at the gene ends were 4 bases for V and 5 bases for J; bases not matched to a gene: 6. Looked up from germline, CDR1 is MDHEN and CDR2 is SYDVKM. The CDR3 has 15 residues. CDR3 region: CASSSTGAVTGELFF. As DNA, the CDR3 is TGTGCCAGCAGTTCGACAGGGGCGGTAACCGGGGAGCTGTTTTTT.

This chain uses TRBV24-1 with TRBJ1-5, with 10 bases that match TRBD1. Germline loops: CDR1 KGHDR, CDR2 SFDVKD. Trimming removed 5 bases from V and 2 bases from J; junction bases left unmatched: 5. The CDR3 extends over 16 amino acids. CDR3 nucleotides: TGTGCCACCAGTGGGGGACAGGGGACGGGCAATCAGCCCCAGCATTTT. This sequence encodes CATSGGQGTGNQPQHF.

The chain is built from TRBV10-2 and TRBJ2-2; 10 nucleotides match TRBD1. CDR1 is WSHSY and CDR2 is SAAADI in the germline V gene. The CDR3 runs to 15 residues. The ends lost 10 bases at V and 3 bases at J; junction bases unmatched: 8. CDR3 bases: TGCGCCACCAGCCGACAGGGGGCGCACACCGGGGAGCTGTTTTTT. Encoded protein: CATSRQGAHTGELFF.